This T cell receptor beta chain comes out of a study of cytotoxic CD8 clonotypes in ibrutinib-treated CLL. Study-wide findings and caveats: Contraction or stability on treatment characterized the public clonotypes, which were uncommon. Having risen at ibrutinib response, clonality had fallen back toward baseline by progression.

Sequencing was designed to attain a depth spanning 1 in 200,000 to 1 in 1 million T cells. TCRdb keeps only in-frame clones here, not all; method: immunoSEQ multiplex PCR. The data show around 42,000 clones, about 69% seen once. PBMCs were cryopreserved, and 1.5 to 2.5 micrograms of genomic DNA from them went into TCR beta libraries. As to this clone: Its antigen is not identified.

The CDR3 runs 14 residues. V lost 10 bases to trimming and J lost 2 bases; unmatched junction nucleotides: 7. The germline V gene encodes CDR1 SNHLY and CDR2 FYNNEI. The chain employs TRBV2 and TRBJ2-7; 11 nucleotides line up with TRBD2. This sequence was found in a human donor with chronic lymphocytic leukemia. The source was PBMCs, collected after 24 months of ibrutinib treatment. The CDR3: CATQGTSGPYEQYF. The DNA of the CDR3 is TGTGCCACCCAAGGGACTAGCGGACCCTACGAGCAGTACTTC.